The sequence of this T cell receptor beta chain was determined in a study of T cell changes during pregnancy in multiple sclerosis. Germline CDR1 is SGHRS and CDR2 is YFSETQ. The ends lost 3 bases at V and 6 bases at J; junction bases unmatched: 11. This CDR3 is built from 15 residues. Profiled with immunoSEQ multiplex PCR; TCRdb holds only in-frame clones, not every one. The sample consists of about 120,000 clones, around 93% of them appearing once. Sequences were derived from peripheral blood, sampled before pregnancy. This rearrangement joins TRBV5-1 to TRBJ1-1; 7 positions match TRBD1. The origin of this receptor is a female donor with multiple sclerosis, enrolled in a pregnancy study. The CDR3 here is CASSSGQRRGAEAFF. CDR3 sequence (DNA): TGCGCCAGCAGCTCGGGACAGCGGAGGGGGGCTGAAGCTTTCTTT.